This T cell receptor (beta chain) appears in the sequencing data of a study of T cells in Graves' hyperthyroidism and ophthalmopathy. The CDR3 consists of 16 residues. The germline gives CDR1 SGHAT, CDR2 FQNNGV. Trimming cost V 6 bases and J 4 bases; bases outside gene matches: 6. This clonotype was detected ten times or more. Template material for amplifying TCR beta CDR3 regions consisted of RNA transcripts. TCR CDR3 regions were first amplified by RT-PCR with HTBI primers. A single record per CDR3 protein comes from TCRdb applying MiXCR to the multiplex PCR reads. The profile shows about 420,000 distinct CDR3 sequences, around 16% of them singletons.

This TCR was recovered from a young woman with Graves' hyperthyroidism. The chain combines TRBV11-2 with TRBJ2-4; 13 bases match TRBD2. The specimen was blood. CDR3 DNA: TGTGCCAGCAGAGACCCGGGACTAGCGGGAAAAAACATTCAGTACTTC. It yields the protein CASRDPGLAGKNIQYF.